The 9 T cell receptor beta chains given below trace back to one sample, sequenced in a study of blood T cell repertoires in COVID-19. The assay was immunoSEQ multiplex PCR, and TCRdb's table has in-frame clones only and misses some. The sample has some 370,000 clones; under 85% are singletons. The sequenced sample consisted of PBMCs or T cells enriched from blood (not recorded which). These receptors were collected from a woman in her forties or fifties who had recovered from COVID-19.

The CDR3 DNA reads TGCGCCAGCAGCCCGGGGGGACTAGCGGTCACAGATACGCAGTATTTT. Translated: CASSPGGLAVTDTQYF. The chain joins TRBV5-1 to TRBJ2-3, with 11 bases matching TRBD2. This CDR3 has 16 amino acids. V was pared by 4 bases and J by 2 bases, with 6 bases of the junction left unmatched. The germline gives CDR1 SGHRS, CDR2 YFSETQ.

This chain links TRBV9 with TRBJ2-7; D is possibly TRBD2 (6 bases). CDR3 length equals 14 residues. Per germline, CDR1 SGDLS and CDR2 YYNGEE. Trimming removed 4 bases from V and 6 bases from J, with 17 bases in between. The CDR3 is CASSPPVGGGEQYF. CDR3 nucleotide sequence: TGTGCCAGCAGCCCCCCGGTGGGGGGTGGCGAGCAGTACTTC.

The genes are TRBV29-1 and TRBJ2-3; D unresolved. Trimming removed 4 bases at V and 3 bases at J, with 14 bases between. The CDR3 consists of 14 residues. CDR1 and CDR2 from the germline V gene are SQVTM and ANQGSEA. CDR3 coding DNA: TGCAGCGTTGTTTGGATGATGAGGACAGATACGCAGTATTTT. Its translation: CSVVWMMRTDTQYF.

The rearrangement uses TRBV6-5 and TRBJ2-1; TRBD2 matches at 8 bases. Germline values: CDR1 MNHEY, CDR2 SVGAGI. The CDR3 extends over 15 amino acids. Trimming cost V 2 bases and J 6 bases; bases outside gene matches: 6. The CDR3, as DNA: TGTGCCAGCAGTTACGGTACTAGCGGAGGCAATGAGCAGTTCTTC. This translates into CASSYGTSGGNEQFF.

The chain is built from TRBV6-6 and TRBJ1-1; D may be TRBD1 (6 bases). The ends were cut back, 6 bases at V and 0 bases at J, with 14 bases in the middle. The CDR3 covers 15 residues. Germline CDR1 reads MNHNY; CDR2 reads SVGAGI (reference sequence). CDR3 in DNA: TGTGCCAGCAGGACAGGCTCGCCCATGAACACTGAAGCTTTCTTT. Translation gives CASRTGSPMNTEAFF.

The J gene is TRBJ1-1, the V gene TRBV6-4, with 11 nucleotides matching TRBD1. CDR1 and CDR2 from the germline V gene are MRHNA and SNTAGT. Unmatched junction bases numbered 5, after V lost 5 bases and J lost 3 bases. The CDR3 extends over 15 amino acids. In DNA form, the CDR3 reads TGTGCCAGCAGTCCGGGACAGGGGGGTTACACTGAAGCTTTCTTT. Protein: CASSPGQGGYTEAFF.

This clone showed up just a few times. The DNA for the CDR3 is TGCGCCAGCAGTGAGACAGGGATTTACTCCTACGAGCAGTACTTC. Encoded protein: CASSETGIYSYEQYF. The chain recombines TRBV10-2 with TRBJ2-7; weak D call: TRBD1 (6 bases). CDR1 is WSHSY and CDR2 is SAAADI in the germline V gene. Trimming stripped 2 bases from V and 0 bases from J, with 11 bases between. CDR3 size: 15 residues.

J is TRBJ1-1 and V is TRBV6-5; no reliable D call. From germline, CDR1 is MNHEY and CDR2 SVGAGI. Trimming took 5 bases from V and 7 from J, leaving 17 bases between them. The CDR3 loop spans 14 amino acids. CDR3 region: CASSRQQYGYEAFF. The CDR3 DNA reads TGTGCCAGCAGTCGTCAACAATATGGTTATGAAGCTTTCTTT.

This clone was seen a handful of times. This CDR3 reads CASSSRQVANTEAFF. The CDR3 bases are TGTGCCAGCAGCTCCAGGCAGGTGGCGAACACTGAAGCTTTCTTT. This chain joins TRBV7-2 and TRBJ1-1; D ambiguous. Germline values: CDR1 SGHTA, CDR2 FQGNSA. V was cut by 4 bases and J by 1 base, with 13 bases left in between. The length of the CDR3 is 15 residues.